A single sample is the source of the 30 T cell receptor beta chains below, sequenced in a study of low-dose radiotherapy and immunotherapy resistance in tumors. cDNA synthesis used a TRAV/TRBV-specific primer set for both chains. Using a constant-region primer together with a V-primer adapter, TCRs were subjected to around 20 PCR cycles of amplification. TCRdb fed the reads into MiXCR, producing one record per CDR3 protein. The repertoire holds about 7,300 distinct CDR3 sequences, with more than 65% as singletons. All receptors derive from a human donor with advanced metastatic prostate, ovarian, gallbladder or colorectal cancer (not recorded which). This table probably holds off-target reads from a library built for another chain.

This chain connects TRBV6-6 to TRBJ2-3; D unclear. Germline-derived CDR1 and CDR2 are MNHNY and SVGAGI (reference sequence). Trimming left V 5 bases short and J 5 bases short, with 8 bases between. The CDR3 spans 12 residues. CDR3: CASSEVGDTQYF. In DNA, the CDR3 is TGTGCCAGCAGTGAAGTAGGAGATACGCAGTATTTT.

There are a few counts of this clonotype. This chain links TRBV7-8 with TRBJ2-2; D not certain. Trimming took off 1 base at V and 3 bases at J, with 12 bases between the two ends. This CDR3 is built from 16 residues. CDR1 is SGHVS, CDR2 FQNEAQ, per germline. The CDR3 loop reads CASSLEGLLDTGELFF. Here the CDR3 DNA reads TGTGCCAGCAGCTTAGAAGGATTGCTTGACACCGGGGAGCTGTTTTTT.

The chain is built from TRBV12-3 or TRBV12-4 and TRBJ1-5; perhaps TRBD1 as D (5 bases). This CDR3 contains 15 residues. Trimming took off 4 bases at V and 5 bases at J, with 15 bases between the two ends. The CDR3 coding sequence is TGTGCCAGCAGTTGGGGCAGCAGGGATGATCAGCCCCAGCATTTT. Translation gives CASSWGSRDDQPQHF.

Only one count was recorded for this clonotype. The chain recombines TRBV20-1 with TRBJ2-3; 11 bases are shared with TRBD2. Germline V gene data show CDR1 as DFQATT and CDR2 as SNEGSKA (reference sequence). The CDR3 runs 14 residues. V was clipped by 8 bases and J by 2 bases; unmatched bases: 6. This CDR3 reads CSSQTSGDTDTQYF. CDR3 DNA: TGCAGTTCCCAGACTAGCGGGGACACAGATACGCAGTATTTT.

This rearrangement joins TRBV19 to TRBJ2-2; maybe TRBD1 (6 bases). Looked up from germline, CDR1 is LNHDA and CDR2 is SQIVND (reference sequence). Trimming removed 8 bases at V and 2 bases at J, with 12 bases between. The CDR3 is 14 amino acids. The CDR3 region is CASRRQENTGELFF. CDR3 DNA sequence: TGTGCCAGTCGTCGACAGGAAAACACCGGGGAGCTGTTTTTT.

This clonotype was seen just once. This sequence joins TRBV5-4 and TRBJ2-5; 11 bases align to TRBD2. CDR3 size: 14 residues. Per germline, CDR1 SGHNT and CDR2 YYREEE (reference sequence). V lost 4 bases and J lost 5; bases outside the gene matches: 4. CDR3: CASSGGLAGETQYF. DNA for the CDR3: TGTGCCAGCAGCGGAGGACTAGCGGGTGAGACCCAGTACTTC.

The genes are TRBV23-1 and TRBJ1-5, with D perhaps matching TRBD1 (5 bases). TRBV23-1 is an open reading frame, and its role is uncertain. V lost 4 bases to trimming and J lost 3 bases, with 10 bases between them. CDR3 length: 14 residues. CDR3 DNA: TGCGCCAGCAGTCGACGACAGAACAATCAGCCCCAGCATTTT. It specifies CASSRRQNNQPQHF.

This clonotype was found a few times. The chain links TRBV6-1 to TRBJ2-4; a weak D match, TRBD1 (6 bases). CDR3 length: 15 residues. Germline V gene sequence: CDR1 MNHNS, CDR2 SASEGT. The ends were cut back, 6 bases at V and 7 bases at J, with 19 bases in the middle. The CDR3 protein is CASSPTNRDMNIQYF. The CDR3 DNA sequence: TGTGCCAGCAGCCCCACCAACAGGGATATGAACATTCAGTACTTC.

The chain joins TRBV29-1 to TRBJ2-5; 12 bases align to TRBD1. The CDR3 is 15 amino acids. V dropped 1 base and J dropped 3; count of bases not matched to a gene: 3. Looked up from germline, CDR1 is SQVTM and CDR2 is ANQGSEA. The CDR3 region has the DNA TGCAGCGTTGAAGCCGGGACAGGGGGCGAAGAGACCCAGTACTTC. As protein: CSVEAGTGGEETQYF.

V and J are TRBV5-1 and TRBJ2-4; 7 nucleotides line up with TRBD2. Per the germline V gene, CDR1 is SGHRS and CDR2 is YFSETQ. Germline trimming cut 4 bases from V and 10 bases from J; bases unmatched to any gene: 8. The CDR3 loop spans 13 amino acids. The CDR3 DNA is TGCGCCAGCAGCCCCGGGACGGGGGGAATTCAGTACTTC. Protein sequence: CASSPGTGGIQYF.

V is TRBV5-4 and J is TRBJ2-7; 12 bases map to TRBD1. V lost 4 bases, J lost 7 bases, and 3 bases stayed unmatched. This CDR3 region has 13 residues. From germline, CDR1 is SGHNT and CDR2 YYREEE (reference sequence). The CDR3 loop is CASSRDRGQEQYF. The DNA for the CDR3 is TGTGCCAGCAGCCGGGACAGGGGGCAAGAGCAGTACTTC.

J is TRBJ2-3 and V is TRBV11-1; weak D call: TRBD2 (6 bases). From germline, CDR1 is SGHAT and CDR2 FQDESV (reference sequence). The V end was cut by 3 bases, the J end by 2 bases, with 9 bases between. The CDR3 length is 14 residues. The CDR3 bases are TGTGCCAGCAGCTTGGGACTGAACACAGATACGCAGTATTTT. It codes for CASSLGLNTDTQYF.

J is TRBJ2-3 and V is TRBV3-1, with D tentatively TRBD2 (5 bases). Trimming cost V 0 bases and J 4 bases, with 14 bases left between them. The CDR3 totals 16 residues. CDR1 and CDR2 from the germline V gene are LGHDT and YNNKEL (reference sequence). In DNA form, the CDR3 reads TGTGCCAGCAGCCAAGAGATCGGTGAGGGATCAGATACGCAGTATTTT. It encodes CASSQEIGEGSDTQYF.

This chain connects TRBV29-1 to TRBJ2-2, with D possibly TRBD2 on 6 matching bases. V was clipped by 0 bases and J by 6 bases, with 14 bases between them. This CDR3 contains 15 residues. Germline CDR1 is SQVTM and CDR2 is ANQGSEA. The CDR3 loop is CSVEEEGSGAGELFF. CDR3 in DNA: TGCAGCGTTGAAGAGGAGGGGTCGGGGGCCGGGGAGCTGTTTTTT.

CDR3 region: CASSSPRDLGEQFF. The CDR3 DNA reads as TGTGCCAGCAGTTCACCCAGGGATCTAGGAGAGCAGTTCTTC. The chain couples TRBV7-8 to TRBJ2-1; possibly TRBD1 for D (5 bases). V lost 6 bases to trimming and J lost 10 bases, with 19 bases between them. Germline-derived CDR1 and CDR2 are SGHVS and FQNEAQ. The CDR3 has 14 amino acids.

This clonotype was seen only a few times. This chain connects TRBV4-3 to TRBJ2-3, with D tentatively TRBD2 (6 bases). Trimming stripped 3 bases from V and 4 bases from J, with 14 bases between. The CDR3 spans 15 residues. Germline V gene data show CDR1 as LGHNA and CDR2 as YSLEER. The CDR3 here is CASSQGRGAADTQYF. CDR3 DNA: TGCGCCAGCAGCCAGGGACGCGGGGCCGCAGATACGCAGTATTTT.

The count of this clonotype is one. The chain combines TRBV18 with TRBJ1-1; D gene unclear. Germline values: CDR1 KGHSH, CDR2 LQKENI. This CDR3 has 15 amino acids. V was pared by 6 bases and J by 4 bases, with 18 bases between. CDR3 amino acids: CASSPRSEEGTEAFF. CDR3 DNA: TGTGCCAGCTCTCCCCGGTCGGAGGAGGGCACTGAAGCTTTCTTT. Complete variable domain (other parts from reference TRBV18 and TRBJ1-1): NAGVMQNPRHLVRRRGQEARLRCSPMKGHSHVYWYRQLPEEGLKFMVYLQKENIIDESGMPKERFSAEFPKEGPSILRIQQVVRGDSAAYFCASSPRSEEGTEAFFGQGTRLTVV.

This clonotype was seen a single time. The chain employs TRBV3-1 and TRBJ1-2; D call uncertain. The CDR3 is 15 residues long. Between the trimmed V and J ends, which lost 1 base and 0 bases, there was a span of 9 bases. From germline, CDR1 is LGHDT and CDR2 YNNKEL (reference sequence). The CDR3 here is CASSQGRGTNYGYTF. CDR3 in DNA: TGTGCCAGCAGCCAAGGACGAGGGACTAACTATGGCTACACCTTC. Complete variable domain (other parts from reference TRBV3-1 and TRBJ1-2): DTAVSQTPKYLVTQMGNDKSIKCEQNLGHDTMYWYKQDSKKFLKIMFSYNNKELIINETVPNRFSPKSPDKAHLNLHINSLELGDSAVYFCASSQGRGTNYGYTFGSGTRLTVV.

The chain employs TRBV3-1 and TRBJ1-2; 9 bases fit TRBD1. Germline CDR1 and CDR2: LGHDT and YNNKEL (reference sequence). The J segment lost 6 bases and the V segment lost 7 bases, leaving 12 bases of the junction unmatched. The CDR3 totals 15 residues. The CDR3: CASNLRRDRADGYTF. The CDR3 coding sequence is TGTGCCAGCAACCTCCGCCGGGACAGGGCGGATGGCTACACCTTC. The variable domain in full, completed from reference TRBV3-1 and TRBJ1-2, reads DTAVSQTPKYLVTQMGNDKSIKCEQNLGHDTMYWYKQDSKKFLKIMFSYNNKELIINETVPNRFSPKSPDKAHLNLHINSLELGDSAVYFCASNLRRDRADGYTFGSGTRLTVV.

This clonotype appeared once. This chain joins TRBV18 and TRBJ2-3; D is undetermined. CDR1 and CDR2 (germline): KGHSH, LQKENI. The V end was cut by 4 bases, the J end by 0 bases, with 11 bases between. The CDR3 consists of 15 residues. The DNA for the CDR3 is TGTGCCAGCTCACTTGACAACGCTAGCACAGATACGCAGTATTTT. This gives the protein CASSLDNASTDTQYF.

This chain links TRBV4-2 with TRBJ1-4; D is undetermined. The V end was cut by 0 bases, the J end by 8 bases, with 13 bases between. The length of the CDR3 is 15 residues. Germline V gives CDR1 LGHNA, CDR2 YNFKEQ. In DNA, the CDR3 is TGTGCCAGCAGCCAAGAATCCCCGGCGTGGGAAAAACTGTTTTTT. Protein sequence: CASSQESPAWEKLFF.

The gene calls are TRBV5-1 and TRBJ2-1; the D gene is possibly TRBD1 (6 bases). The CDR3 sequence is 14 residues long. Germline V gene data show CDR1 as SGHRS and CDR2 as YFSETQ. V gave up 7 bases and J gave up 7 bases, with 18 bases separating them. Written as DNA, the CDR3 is TGCGCCAGCGCTGTCGGGCAGGGGAAGAATGAGCAGTTCTTC. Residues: CASAVGQGKNEQFF.

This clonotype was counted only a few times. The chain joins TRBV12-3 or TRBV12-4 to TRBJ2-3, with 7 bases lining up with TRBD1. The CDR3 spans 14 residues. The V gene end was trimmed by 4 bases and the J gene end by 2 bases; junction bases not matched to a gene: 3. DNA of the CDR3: TGTGCCAGCAGTTGGGACAGCAACACAGATACGCAGTATTTT. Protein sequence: CASSWDSNTDTQYF.

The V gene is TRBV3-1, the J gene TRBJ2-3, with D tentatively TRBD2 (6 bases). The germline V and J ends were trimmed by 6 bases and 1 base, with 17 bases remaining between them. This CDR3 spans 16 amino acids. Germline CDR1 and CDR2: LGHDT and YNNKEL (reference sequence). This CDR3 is CASSSSRGTRTDTQYF. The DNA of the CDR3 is TGTGCCAGCAGTTCTTCTCGAGGGACTCGCACAGATACGCAGTATTTT.

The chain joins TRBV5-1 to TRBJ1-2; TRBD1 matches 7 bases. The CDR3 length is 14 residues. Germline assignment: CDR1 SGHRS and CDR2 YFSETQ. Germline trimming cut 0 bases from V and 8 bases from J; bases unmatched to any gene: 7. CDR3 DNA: TGCGCCAGCAGCTTGGAATCGACAGGGTACGGCTACACCTTC. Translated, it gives CASSLESTGYGYTF.

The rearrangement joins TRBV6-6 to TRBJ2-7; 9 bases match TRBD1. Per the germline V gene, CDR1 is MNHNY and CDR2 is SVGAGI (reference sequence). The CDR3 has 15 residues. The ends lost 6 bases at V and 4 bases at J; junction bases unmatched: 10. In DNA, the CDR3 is TGTGCCAGCAGGGACCGGGACAGGGTGTCGTACGAGCAGTACTTC. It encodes CASRDRDRVSYEQYF.

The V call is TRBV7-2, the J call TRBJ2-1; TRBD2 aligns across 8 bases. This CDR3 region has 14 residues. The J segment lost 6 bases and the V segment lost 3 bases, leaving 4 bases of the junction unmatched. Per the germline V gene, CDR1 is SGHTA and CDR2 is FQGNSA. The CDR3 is CASSFAGLVNEQFF. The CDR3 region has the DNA TGTGCCAGCAGCTTTGCGGGACTAGTCAATGAGCAGTTCTTC.

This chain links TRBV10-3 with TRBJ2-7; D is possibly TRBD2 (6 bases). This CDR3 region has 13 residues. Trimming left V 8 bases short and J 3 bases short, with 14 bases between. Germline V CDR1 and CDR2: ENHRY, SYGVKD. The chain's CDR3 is CAIGGTDDYEQYF. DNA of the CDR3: TGTGCCATCGGAGGGACGGACGACTACGAGCAGTACTTC.

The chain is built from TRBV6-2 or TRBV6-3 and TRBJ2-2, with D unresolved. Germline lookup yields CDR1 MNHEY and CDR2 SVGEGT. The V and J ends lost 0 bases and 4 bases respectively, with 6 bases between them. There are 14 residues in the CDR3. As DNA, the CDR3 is TGTGCCAGCAGTTACTCTGGCAGCACCGGGGAGCTGTTTTTT. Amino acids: CASSYSGSTGELFF.

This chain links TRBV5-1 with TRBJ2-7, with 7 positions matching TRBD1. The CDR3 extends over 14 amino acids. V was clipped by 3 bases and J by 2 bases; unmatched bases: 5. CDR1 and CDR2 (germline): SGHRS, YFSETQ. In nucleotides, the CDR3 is TGCGCCAGCAGCTCCGGGACAGCTACCTACGAGCAGTACTTC. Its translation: CASSSGTATYEQYF.